The rows below give T cell receptor beta chains drawn from one sample of a study of blood T cell repertoires in COVID-19. Sequencing used immunoSEQ multiplex PCR; TCRdb keeps in-frame clones, though not all of them. The sample lists some 250,000 clones; approximately 83% were seen once. The sample comprised PBMCs or T cells enriched from blood (not recorded which). These receptors were taken from a woman between 40 and 50 years old with acute COVID-19. The CDR3 runs from the conserved cysteine through the conserved F or W. A D gene is named only where the DNA matches it firmly. Only part of the rows carry a size: once, few, many, or a class if the clone is expanded.

v_call	j_call	clone_size	d_call	cdr3_aa	cdr3_nt
TRBV10-2	TRBJ1-2	NA	NA	CASSDERENYGYTF	TGCGCCAGCAGTGATGAGAGGGAGAACTATGGCTACACCTTC
TRBV9	TRBJ1-5	NA	NA	CASSQDSGQPQHF	TGTGCCAGCAGCCAGGACAGTGGGCAGCCCCAGCATTTT
TRBV10-1	TRBJ2-1	NA	NA	CASSVGGARNEQFF	TGCGCCAGCAGTGTCGGCGGGGCTAGGAATGAGCAGTTCTTC
TRBV29-1	TRBJ1-3	NA	NA	CSVQFPGNTIYF	TGCAGCGTACAGTTTCCTGGAAACACCATATATTTT
TRBV5-6	TRBJ2-2	NA	TRBD1	CASSYGTGSPGELFF	TGTGCCAGCAGCTACGGGACAGGGAGTCCCGGGGAGCTGTTTTTT
TRBV27	TRBJ1-2	few	NA	CASSPQGNYGYTF	TGTGCCAGCTCCCCCCAGGGGAACTATGGCTACACCTTC
TRBV29-1	TRBJ2-1	NA	NA	CSAGRNNEQFF	TGCAGCGCCGGTCGCAACAATGAGCAGTTCTTC
TRBV29-1	TRBJ2-7	NA	TRBD2	CSIWGGGGGTDRNEQYF	TGCAGCATATGGGGGGGAGGCGGCGGGACGGATAGAAACGAGCAGTACTTC
TRBV16	TRBJ1-5	NA	TRBD1	CASSPSGTGVVQPQHF	TGTGCCAGCAGCCCATCCGGGACAGGGGTGGTTCAGCCCCAGCATTTT
TRBV19	TRBJ1-4	NA	NA	CASSYGLYEKLFF	TGTGCCAGTAGTTACGGACTATACGAAAAACTGTTTTTT
TRBV27	TRBJ1-2	NA	NA	CASSLSAPNYGYTF	TGTGCCAGCAGTTTATCGGCACCCAACTATGGCTACACCTTC
TRBV27	TRBJ1-5	NA	NA	CASSVGGQQPQHF	TGTGCCAGCAGCGTAGGGGGTCAACAGCCCCAGCATTTT
TRBV24-1	TRBJ2-1	NA	TRBD1	CATSDIRDRGTEQFF	TGTGCCACCAGTGATATCCGGGACAGGGGTACTGAGCAGTTCTTC
TRBV29-1	TRBJ2-7	few	TRBD2	CSVDTSGESKQYF	TGCAGCGTTGATACTAGCGGGGAGAGTAAGCAGTACTTC
TRBV15	TRBJ1-3	NA	NA	CATSRDRGSGNTIYF	TGTGCCACCAGCAGAGACAGGGGTTCTGGAAACACCATATATTTT
TRBV5-1	TRBJ1-6	NA	NA	CASRPGDGDNSPLHF	TGCGCCAGCAGGCCAGGGGACGGGGATAATTCACCCCTCCACTTT
TRBV30	TRBJ1-1	few	TRBD1	CAWKTGGRRNTEAFF	TGTGCCTGGAAGACAGGGGGCCGTCGGAACACTGAAGCTTTCTTT
TRBV12-5	TRBJ2-5	NA	NA	CASVAQGLQETQYF	TGTGCTAGTGTTGCTCAGGGCTTGCAAGAGACCCAGTACTTC
TRBV27	TRBJ1-6	NA	NA	CASSLSPGGSPLHF	TGTGCCAGCAGTTTATCGCCCGGGGGTTCACCCCTCCACTTT
TRBV5-1	TRBJ2-3	NA	TRBD1	CASRDAGTGITDTQYF	TGCGCCAGCAGAGATGCCGGGACAGGGATCACAGATACGCAGTATTTT
TRBV27	TRBJ2-2	NA	NA	CASRPVSGHTGELFF	TGTGCCAGCCGCCCCGTGAGTGGGCACACCGGGGAGCTGTTTTTT
TRBV5-6	TRBJ1-2	NA	NA	CASSLVGVNYGYTF	TGTGCCAGCAGCTTGGTGGGAGTTAACTATGGCTACACCTTC
TRBV6-1	TRBJ1-5	NA	TRBD1	CASSEQDRVSQPQHF	TGTGCCAGCAGTGAACAGGACAGGGTGAGTCAGCCCCAGCATTTT
TRBV7-9	TRBJ1-1	NA	NA	CASSLGRALGTFF	TGTGCCAGCAGCCTGGGGAGAGCTCTCGGAACTTTCTTT
TRBV5-1	TRBJ2-7	NA	TRBD2	CASSYSSGSFGYEQYF	TGCGCCAGCAGCTACTCTAGCGGGAGTTTTGGGTACGAGCAGTACTTC
TRBV6-1	TRBJ1-5	NA	NA	CASSEGGFSNQPQHF	TGTGCCAGCAGTGAAGGAGGGTTTAGCAATCAGCCCCAGCATTTT
TRBV10-2	TRBJ2-2	NA	TRBD2	CASSVSSGRAGELFF	TGCGCCAGCAGTGTTTCTAGCGGGAGGGCTGGGGAGCTGTTTTTT
TRBV6-5	TRBJ2-1	NA	NA	CASTSESYNEQFF	TGTGCCAGCACAAGTGAGAGCTACAATGAGCAGTTCTTC
TRBV7-2	TRBJ1-2	once	TRBD1	CASSFGTGTRDGYTF	TGTGCCAGCAGCTTTGGGACAGGCACCCGGGATGGCTACACCTTC
TRBV19	TRBJ1-2	NA	TRBD1	CASSGRDIGADRGYGYTF	TGTGCCAGTAGTGGCCGAGACATCGGAGCCGACAGGGGGTATGGCTACACCTTC
TRBV24-1	TRBJ2-2	NA	TRBD1	CATSDRDRRTGELFF	TGTGCCACCAGTGATAGGGACAGACGCACCGGGGAGCTGTTTTTT
TRBV11-2	TRBJ2-2	NA	TRBD1	CASSPTGEAGELFF	TGTGCCAGCAGTCCGACAGGGGAGGCCGGGGAGCTGTTTTTT
TRBV5-1	TRBJ1-5	NA	NA	CASSFIGDANQPQHF	TGCGCCAGCAGCTTTATAGGGGATGCCAATCAGCCCCAGCATTTT
TRBV7-3	TRBJ2-1	NA	NA	CASSQGRAVYNEQFF	TGTGCCAGCAGCCAAGGCAGGGCCGTCTACAATGAGCAGTTCTTC
TRBV3-1/TRBV3-2	TRBJ2-5	NA	TRBD2	CASRPLRTSGQQETQYF	TGTGCCAGCAGACCACTTAGGACTAGCGGGCAGCAAGAGACCCAGTACTTC
TRBV2	TRBJ2-7	NA	NA	CASTAGTGEAGGSHEQYF	TGTGCCAGCACCGCCGGGACAGGGGAAGCGGGAGGGTCTCACGAGCAGTACTTC
TRBV3-1/TRBV3-2	TRBJ1-4	once	NA	CASSLRGVTTNEKLFF	TGTGCCAGCAGCCTTCGGGGAGTTACAACTAATGAAAAACTGTTTTTT
TRBV2	TRBJ2-3	NA	NA	CASRDRQVTDTQYF	TGTGCCAGCAGGGACAGACAGGTCACAGATACGCAGTATTTT
TRBV11-3	TRBJ1-1	NA	NA	CASSLDTGMNTEAFF	TGTGCCAGCAGCTTAGATACAGGGATGAACACTGAAGCTTTCTTT
TRBV5-1	TRBJ1-5	NA	NA	CASSLVSGANQPQHF	TGCGCCAGCAGCTTGGTAAGTGGGGCTAATCAGCCCCAGCATTTT
TRBV28	TRBJ2-1	NA	TRBD2	CASRVLGRKINEQFF	TGTGCCAGCAGAGTCCTCGGGAGGAAGATCAATGAGCAGTTCTTC
TRBV5-1	TRBJ1-6	NA	NA	CASSFSGDSPLHF	TGCGCCAGCAGCTTTTCCGGGGATTCACCCCTCCACTTT
TRBV9	TRBJ2-7	once	NA	CASSVSSGTSYEQYF	TGTGCCAGCAGCGTGTCGAGCGGGACATCCTACGAGCAGTACTTC
TRBV11-3	TRBJ2-7	NA	TRBD1	CASSSRDRVSREQYF	TGTGCCAGCAGCTCCCGGGACAGGGTCTCTCGCGAGCAGTACTTC
TRBV7-8	TRBJ2-7	once	NA	CASSLGGGSGEQYF	TGTGCCAGCAGCTTAGGCGGCGGTTCGGGCGAGCAGTACTTC
TRBV4-1	TRBJ2-6	NA	NA	CASSQETGLGVLTF	TGCGCCAGCAGCCAAGAAACAGGGTTGGGGGTCCTGACTTTC
TRBV5-4	TRBJ2-1	NA	TRBD1	CASSRDRGRDEQFF	TGTGCCAGTTCGCGGGACAGGGGGCGTGATGAGCAGTTCTTC
TRBV30	TRBJ1-4	NA	TRBD1	CAWKNDRGSKLFF	TGTGCCTGGAAAAACGACAGGGGATCAAAACTGTTTTTT
TRBV9	TRBJ1-2	NA	TRBD1	CASSPGADRPVYGYTF	TGTGCCAGCAGCCCGGGGGCGGACAGGCCTGTCTATGGCTACACCTTC
TRBV28	TRBJ1-2	NA	TRBD1	CASRESNRDRVGGYTF	TGTGCCAGCAGAGAGAGCAACCGGGACAGGGTAGGTGGCTACACCTTC
TRBV3-1/TRBV3-2	TRBJ2-7	NA	TRBD2	CASSPSGTSYEQYF	TGTGCCAGCTCCCCGAGCGGGACTTCCTACGAGCAGTACTTC
TRBV7-2	TRBJ2-1	NA	TRBD2	CASSLTSGGYNEQFF	TGTGCCAGCAGCTTGACTAGCGGAGGTTACAATGAGCAGTTCTTC
TRBV27	TRBJ1-6	NA	TRBD1	CASRSDRVGAAPLHF	TGTGCCAGCAGGTCGGACAGGGTGGGAGCGGCACCCCTCCACTTT
TRBV14	TRBJ2-1	NA	NA	CASSQVNGEQFF	TGTGCCAGCAGCCAAGTAAACGGGGAGCAGTTCTTC
TRBV27	TRBJ1-1	NA	NA	CASSRKLMNTEAFF	TGTGCCAGCAGTCGAAAACTTATGAACACTGAAGCTTTCTTT